These T cell receptor beta chains were read from a single sample in a study of T cells in localized non-small cell lung cancer. Sequenced by immunoSEQ multiplex PCR; TCRdb stores in-frame clones only, minus some. Of approximately 63,000 clones in the sample, 85% to 90% were seen once. Here the sequenced sample was peripheral blood, taken before any cancer treatment. The receptors shown here come from a man aged 40-75 years with stage I squamous cell lung carcinoma. Both conserved end residues are part of each CDR3.

TRBV11-3 | CASSYQANTEAFF
TRBV15 | CATGRLAGFQWDNEQFF
TRBV4-2 | CASSRRGLAGSDEQYF
TRBV6-6 | CASRKGLGSNQPQHF
TRBV7-2 | CASSTLRPGQAQAFF
TRBV28 | CASSHEARSVQKLFF
TRBV5-4 | CASSLLAGGSLYNEQFF
TRBV7-9 | CASSLGTGKFHEQYF
TRBV30 | CAWNPLDGTGELFF
TRBV6-5 | CASRRGQIYSGELFF
TRBV27 | CAGSLAGYEKLFF
TRBV19 | CASTRQMNTEAFF
TRBV4-2 | CASSQVETSGRNEQFF
TRBV15 | CATSSRVAGANVLTF
TRBV18 | CASSPSLEYEQYF
TRBV7-9 | CASSQLAAQKEQYF
TRBV28 | CASSLSGIYEQYF
TRBV30 | CAWSVLGNSYNEQFF
TRBV11-2 | CASSPVGRAKVTEAFF
TRBV7-3 | CASSFQQETQYF
TRBV29-1 | CSVEEQGNTIYF
TRBV9 | CASRTGNGYTF
TRBV9 | CASSAGQDTEAFF
TRBV19 | CASNRRRYTEAFF
TRBV9 | CASSPSHRYLMEGYGYTF
TRBV4-3 | CASSQENQGTYGYTF
TRBV2 | CASTEREGLTGELFF
TRBV5-6 | CASSHKTGAYSNQPQHF
TRBV28 | CASSPPAAHIQYF
TRBV7-2 | CASSTQRERGETQYF
TRBV9 | CASSVSQLADTQYF
TRBV19 | CASSISSGHNTGELFF
TRBV7-2 | CASSSFATNEKLFF
TRBV30 | CAWSLGQATYEQYF
TRBV18 | CASSESGSTDTQYF
TRBV5-4 | CASSLSRATQETQYF
TRBV30 | CAWSFTGSNQPQHF